This TCR beta chain was retrieved from a study of blood T cell repertoires in COVID-19. The CDR3 contains 12 residues. The V gene's germline CDR1 is SEHNR and CDR2 FQNEAQ (reference sequence). Trimming left V 1 base short and J 12 bases short, with 13 bases between. As originally analysed: Estimated nucleated cell counts came from reference gene primer amplification. Libraries were prepared by immunoSEQ multiplex PCR; TCRdb keeps only in-frame clonotypes and omits some of them. V, J and clone size were drawn from that table, and D and trimming were deduced from the DNA. The sample shows some 260,000 clones, around four fifths of them seen only once.

This TCR was sampled from a man aged 25-40 years with acute COVID-19. The rearrangement uses TRBV7-9 and TRBJ2-7; TRBD2 is a possible D gene (6 bases). Sequencing was done on a sample of PBMCs or T cells enriched from blood (not recorded which). The CDR3 coding sequence is TGTGCCAGCAGCTTAGGCCGGGGGTCCTCGTACGTC. It translates to CASSLGRGSSYV.